The 31 T cell receptor beta chains below come from one sample, sequenced in a study of a mutant IDH1 vaccine in newly diagnosed glioma. Time point given: baseline, week 1 (first vaccination visit). As for treatment: pre-vaccination baseline after standard-of-care therapy. Clones were read by immunoSEQ multiplex PCR, and TCRdb kept only the in-frame ones, dropping some. The sample holds around 50,000 clones, approximately 90% seen once. The sample here was PBMCs, taken from a glioma patient treated with radiotherapy, temozolomide or both. The receptors stem from a man aged 35 to 55 with glioma.

This sequence joins TRBV6-9 and TRBJ2-3, with 7 nucleotides matching TRBD1. Germline loops: CDR1 MNHGY, CDR2 SVAAGI. This CDR3 comprises 14 residues. V dropped 1 base and J dropped 3; count of bases not matched to a gene: 1. The CDR3 loop reads CASSYWDRTDTQYF. CDR3 bases: TGTGCCAGCAGTTATTGGGACAGAACAGATACGCAGTATTTT.

The gene calls are TRBV27 and TRBJ2-5; maybe TRBD2 (5 bases). The CDR3 runs 13 residues. CDR1 and CDR2 (germline): MNHEY, SMNVEV (reference sequence). V was trimmed by 2 bases and J by 5 bases, leaving 9 bases between them. CDR3 protein: CASSLTGMETQYF. In DNA, the CDR3 is TGTGCCAGCAGTTTAACGGGGATGGAGACCCAGTACTTC.

The V gene is TRBV4-3, the J gene TRBJ1-1; no clear D. The CDR3 contains 15 residues. Germline V gene sequence: CDR1 LGHNA, CDR2 YSLEER. The V gene lost 4 bases and the J gene lost 0 bases, with 12 bases spanning the gap. CDR3 DNA sequence: TGCGCCAGCAGCCGAACCGCGACCATGAACACTGAAGCTTTCTTT. It translates to CASSRTATMNTEAFF.

The chain uses TRBV6-1 and TRBJ2-7; 8 bases map to TRBD1. Germline loops: CDR1 MNHNS, CDR2 SASEGT. With 0 bases clipped from V and 3 bases from J, the junction kept 1 base outside the gene matches. The CDR3 contains 14 residues. CDR3 region: CASSEATGGYEQYF. The CDR3 DNA is TGTGCCAGCAGTGAAGCCACAGGGGGCTACGAGCAGTACTTC.

CDR3 DNA sequence: TGTGCCAGCAGGCCAGACTCGAACACTGAAGCTTTCTTT. It translates to CASRPDSNTEAFF. The chain joins TRBV5-8 to TRBJ1-1; D remains unclear. Deletions cut 5 bases from V and 1 base from J, with 9 bases between. Germline CDR1 is SGHTS and CDR2 is YDEGEE. This CDR3 spans 13 amino acids. The full variable domain, in which reference TRBV5-8 and TRBJ1-1 provide the parts outside the CDR3, is EAGVTQSPTHLIKTRGQQATLRCSPISGHTSVYWYQQALGLGLQFLLWYDEGEERNRGNFPPRFSGRQFPNYSSELNVNALELEDSALYLCASRPDSNTEAFFGQGTRLTVV.

The chain has TRBV5-6 and TRBJ1-2; TRBD1 matches at 7 bases. Germline V gene data show CDR1 as SGHDT and CDR2 as YYEEEE. The CDR3 has 14 residues. Trimming cost V 3 bases and J 7 bases; bases outside gene matches: 9. The CDR3 DNA is TGTGCCAGCAGCTCACCGAGGGGGCGTACTGGCTACACCTTC. It is translated as CASSSPRGRTGYTF.

This clone has just a few counts. This rearrangement joins TRBV14 to TRBJ1-2, with 9 positions matching TRBD1. In germline, CDR1 is SGHDN, CDR2 FVKESK. This CDR3 region has 13 residues. V shed 4 bases and J 7 bases; nucleotides not matched to a gene: 4. CDR3 nucleotides: TGTGCCAGCAGCCTACAGGGGGCAGTTGGCTACACCTTC. Translating gives CASSLQGAVGYTF.

The chain employs TRBV29-1 and TRBJ2-5, with 7 bases that match TRBD2. The V gene end was trimmed by 2 bases and the J gene end by 4 bases; junction bases not matched to a gene: 10. The germline V gene has CDR1 SQVTM and CDR2 ANQGSEA. The CDR3 extends over 15 amino acids. The CDR3 sequence is CSVERGGRRSETQYF. The DNA for the CDR3 is TGCAGCGTTGAACGTGGCGGGAGAAGGTCAGAGACCCAGTACTTC. Drawing the rest from reference TRBV29-1 and TRBJ2-5, the complete variable domain is SAVISQKPSRDICQRGTSLTIQCQVDSQVTMMFWYRQQPGQSLTLIATANQGSEATYESGFVIDKFPISRPNLTFSTLTVSNMSPEDSSIYLCSVERGGRRSETQYFGPGTRLLVL.

This chain links TRBV28 with TRBJ1-5; D call uncertain. Germline CDR1 is MDHEN and CDR2 is SYDVKM. The CDR3 loop spans 16 amino acids. V lost 3 bases, J lost 2 bases, and 14 bases lay in between. This CDR3 is CASSFQPTSGNQPQHF. DNA for the CDR3: TGTGCCAGCAGTTTCCAGCCCACCAGCGGCAATCAGCCCCAGCATTTT.

The chain uses TRBV18 and TRBJ2-2; the D gene is possibly TRBD1 (5 bases). The CDR3 spans 14 residues. V dropped 4 bases and J dropped 3 bases, with 9 bases sitting between them. Germline loops: CDR1 KGHSH, CDR2 LQKENI. The DNA of the CDR3 is TGTGCCAGCTCACTACTACAGGACACCGGGGAGCTGTTTTTT. Encoded protein: CASSLLQDTGELFF.

This clone was picked up one time. The genes are TRBV5-4 and TRBJ2-7; TRBD2 agrees at 13 bases. Germline V gene data show CDR1 as SGHNT and CDR2 as YYREEE (reference sequence). After removal of 5 bases from V and 7 bases from J, the junction contained 9 bases not matched to a gene. The CDR3 is made up of 15 amino acids. CDR3 protein: CASRMGTSGTEEQYF. CDR3 nucleotide sequence: TGTGCCAGCAGGATGGGGACTAGCGGGACGGAAGAGCAGTACTTC.

The rearrangement joins TRBV11-2 to TRBJ2-2, with 9 bases that match TRBD2. Germline trimming cut 2 bases from V and 7 bases from J; bases unmatched to any gene: 8. CDR3 size: 16 residues. Germline CDR1 SGHAT, CDR2 FQNNGV. The CDR3 DNA reads as TGTGCCAGCAGCTTATGGATTAGCGGGAGTGTCGGGGAGCTGTTTTTT. This encodes CASSLWISGSVGELFF. The variable domain in full, completed from reference TRBV11-2 and TRBJ2-2, reads EAGVAQSPRYKIIEKRQSVAFWCNPISGHATLYWYQQILGQGPKLLIQFQNNGVVDDSQLPKDRFSAERLKGVDSTLKIQPAKLEDSAVYLCASSLWISGSVGELFFGEGSRLTVL.

The genes are TRBV4-1 and TRBJ1-2; TRBD1 matches at 7 bases. V shed 3 bases and J 5 bases; nucleotides not matched to a gene: 6. The CDR3 contains 14 residues. Germline-derived CDR1 and CDR2 are MGHRA and YSYEKL. CDR3 region: CASSQGGQSYGYTF. CDR3 bases: TGCGCCAGCAGCCAGGGGGGACAGTCTTATGGCTACACCTTC.

The V and J genes are TRBV29-1 and TRBJ1-2; no clear D. The CDR3 is made up of 14 amino acids. Trimming took 6 bases from V and 4 from J, leaving 18 bases between them. CDR1 and CDR2 (germline): SQVTM, ANQGSEA. CDR3 amino acids: CSVRESPRTYGYTF. The CDR3 DNA is TGCAGCGTGCGGGAGTCCCCTCGCACCTATGGCTACACCTTC.

This CDR3 is CASKSRTGQSETQYF. The CDR3 region has the DNA TGTGCCAGCAAGTCGAGGACTGGTCAATCAGAGACCCAGTACTTC. The V and J genes are TRBV6-5 and TRBJ2-5, with a weak D call TRBD2 (5 bases). CDR3 size: 15 residues. Trimming left V 7 bases short and J 4 bases short, with 19 bases between. CDR1 and CDR2 (germline): MNHEY, SVGAGI.

This chain uses TRBV6-6 with TRBJ2-1, with 7 bases fitting TRBD2. The CDR3 has 14 amino acids. V was clipped by 2 bases and J by 6 bases; unmatched bases: 4. Germline V gives CDR1 MNHNY, CDR2 SVGAGI (reference sequence). In DNA form, the CDR3 reads TGTGCCAGCAGTTACGGGGGACTAACCAATGAGCAGTTCTTC. Protein product: CASSYGGLTNEQFF.

The rearrangement uses TRBV7-3 and TRBJ1-5; D might be TRBD1 (5 bases). Trimming left V 3 bases short and J 5 bases short, with 8 bases between. The CDR3 is 13 residues long. Germline V gives CDR1 SGHTA, CDR2 FQGTGA. The CDR3 here is CASSFGGDQPQHF. In DNA form, the CDR3 reads TGTGCCAGCAGCTTTGGGGGAGATCAGCCCCAGCATTTT.

The CDR3 nucleotides read TGTGCCAGTAGTGTACTAGCGGGAGGAAAAAACGAGCAGTACTTC. It codes for CASSVLAGGKNEQYF. This chain uses TRBV19 with TRBJ2-7; 12 bases are a match to TRBD2. This CDR3 spans 15 amino acids. Unmatched junction bases numbered 7, after V lost 5 bases and J lost 5 bases. Germline CDR1 is LNHDA and CDR2 is SQIVND (reference sequence).

This clone came up once. The chain couples TRBV18 to TRBJ2-5; 8 bases align to TRBD1. Germline-derived CDR1 and CDR2 are KGHSH and LQKENI. The V segment lost 6 bases and the J segment 0 bases; nucleotides outside the gene matches: 0. CDR3 length: 13 residues. The DNA for the CDR3 is TGTGCCAGCTCGACAGGGGACCAAGAGACCCAGTACTTC. Amino acid sequence: CASSTGDQETQYF.

V usage is TRBV5-1 and J usage is TRBJ2-1; D uncertain. The CDR3 has 15 amino acids. V lost 0 bases, J lost 0 bases, and 7 bases lay in between. Per the germline V gene, CDR1 is SGHRS and CDR2 is YFSETQ. This CDR3 reads CASSLEGISYNEQFF. The DNA of the CDR3 is TGCGCCAGCAGCTTGGAAGGGATCTCCTACAATGAGCAGTTCTTC.

A few counts support this clone. The V call is TRBV5-1, the J call TRBJ2-7; the match to TRBD1 covers 9 bases. CDR3 length: 14 amino acids. CDR1 and CDR2 from the germline V gene are SGHRS and YFSETQ. J lost 2 bases, V lost 3 bases, and 3 bases had no gene match. CDR3 residues: CASSWDRATYEQYF. Written as DNA, the CDR3 is TGCGCCAGCAGCTGGGACAGGGCAACCTACGAGCAGTACTTC.

The chain uses TRBV5-1 and TRBJ2-3; D is perhaps TRBD1 (6 bases). The V and J ends lost 4 bases and 6 bases respectively, with 12 bases between them. The CDR3 is made up of 13 amino acids. Germline loops: CDR1 SGHRS, CDR2 YFSETQ. As DNA, the CDR3 is TGCGCCAGCAGCCTGGACAGTGTCGATACGCAGTATTTT. Its protein is CASSLDSVDTQYF.

The J gene is TRBJ1-2, the V gene TRBV6-1; tentatively, D is TRBD1 (6 bases). V lost 10 bases and J lost 8, with 23 bases in between. This CDR3 contains 14 residues. Germline CDR1 and CDR2: MNHNS and SASEGT. The chain's CDR3 is CANIIVTGAGGYTF. The CDR3, as DNA: TGTGCCAACATCATTGTAACGGGGGCGGGAGGCTACACCTTC.

This clone has more than one count but fewer than ten. The chain has TRBV7-2 and TRBJ2-5; no clear D gene. The CDR3 is 15 amino acids. Trimming removed 1 base from V and 2 bases from J, with 11 bases in between. Germline values: CDR1 SGHTA, CDR2 FQGNSA. The CDR3 loop is CASSLVVDPQETQYF. In nucleotides, the CDR3 is TGTGCCAGCAGCTTAGTGGTCGACCCACAAGAGACCCAGTACTTC. The full variable domain, completed using reference TRBV7-2 and TRBJ2-5, is GAGVSQSPSNKVTEKGKDVELRCDPISGHTALYWYRQSLGQGLEFLIYFQGNSAPDKSGLPSDRFSAERTGGSVSTLTIQRTQQEDSAVYLCASSLVVDPQETQYFGPGTRLLVL.

This rearrangement joins TRBV4-1 to TRBJ2-7; D perhaps matches TRBD1 (5 bases). Trimming cost V 3 bases and J 2 bases, with 14 bases left between them. The CDR3 has 15 residues. Germline V gene sequence: CDR1 MGHRA, CDR2 YSYEKL. The CDR3 DNA reads TGCGCCAGCAGCCAGTGGTCAGGGATAGCCTACGAGCAGTACTTC. It yields the protein CASSQWSGIAYEQYF.

This chain connects TRBV5-6 to TRBJ1-1; 8 bases align to TRBD1. CDR1 and CDR2 from the germline V gene are SGHDT and YYEEEE. V shed 4 bases, J shed 6 bases, and the junction held 11 bases outside the gene matches. The CDR3 is 15 residues long. The CDR3 spells CASSKTTGVFSEAFF. The CDR3 DNA is TGTGCCAGCAGCAAAACGACAGGGGTTTTTTCTGAAGCTTTCTTT.

V and J are TRBV5-1 and TRBJ2-1; 9 bases are a match to TRBD1. Looked up from germline, CDR1 is SGHRS and CDR2 is YFSETQ. The CDR3 runs 15 residues. Trimming removed 7 bases from V and 2 bases from J; junction bases left unmatched: 7. CDR3 in DNA: TGCGCCAGCTTCCAAACAGGGGGCGCCTACAATGAGCAGTTCTTC. This translates into CASFQTGGAYNEQFF. Variable domain in full (rest from reference TRBV5-1 and TRBJ2-1): KAGVTQTPRYLIKTRGQQVTLSCSPISGHRSVSWYQQTPGQGLQFLFEYFSETQRNKGNFPGRFSGRQFSNSRSEMNVSTLELGDSALYLCASFQTGGAYNEQFFGPGTRLTVL.

The chain joins TRBV19 to TRBJ1-2; D uncertain. V was cut by 3 bases and J by 1 base, with 6 bases left in between. CDR1 is LNHDA and CDR2 is SQIVND in the germline V gene (reference sequence). This CDR3 region has 13 residues. For the CDR3, the DNA is TGTGCCAGTAGTATCAACAGTAACTATGGCTACACCTTC. This sequence encodes CASSINSNYGYTF.

J is TRBJ2-7 and V is TRBV7-2; D gene ambiguous. Per the germline V gene, CDR1 is SGHTA and CDR2 is FQGNSA. The CDR3 has 12 amino acids. V was cut by 4 bases and J by 3 bases, with 7 bases left in between. The CDR3 spells CASSYHNYEQYF. CDR3 sequence (DNA): TGTGCCAGCAGCTATCACAACTACGAGCAGTACTTC.

This chain joins TRBV11-2 and TRBJ2-2; 7 nucleotides agree with TRBD2. V lost 6 bases and J lost 8; bases outside the gene matches: 6. The CDR3 consists of 13 residues. Germline CDR1 and CDR2: SGHAT and FQNNGV. In DNA form, the CDR3 reads TGTGCCAGCAGGGGGGGGATTATAGGGGAGCTGTTTTTT. It yields the protein CASRGGIIGELFF.

The rearrangement joins TRBV6-5 to TRBJ1-4; TRBD1 matches 7 bases. CDR3 length equals 16 residues. The J segment lost 6 bases and the V segment lost 0 bases, leaving 7 bases of the junction unmatched. Germline loops: CDR1 MNHEY, CDR2 SVGAGI. CDR3 sequence (DNA): TGTGCCAGCAGTTACTCGCCCGGTGGGACAGATGAAAAACTGTTTTTT. Protein product: CASSYSPGGTDEKLFF.